This T cell receptor (beta chain) was captured in a study of blood T cells in healthy people across ages. Study-wide results and limits: The study could not conclusively compare naive and antigen-experienced cells, given its unsorted PBMCs.

A few counts support this clonotype. What it binds is not known. Looked up from germline, CDR1 is DFQATT and CDR2 is SNEGSKA (reference sequence). The CDR3 has 14 residues. V lost 0 bases to trimming and J lost 1 base, with 9 bases between them. The authors ran a second PCR of 7 to 11 cycles using a sample-barcoded 5' primer and a J-beta primer mix. TCRdb re-called the 5' RACE reads through MiXCR, storing one row per CDR3 protein. The sample lists around 1.5 million distinct CDR3 sequences; 30% to 35% were seen once. The sequencing sample was made of blood. This chain links TRBV20-1 with TRBJ2-5; unclear D gene. The clonotype originates from a woman in her 30s in good health. The CDR3 loop reads CSARDLGSQETQYF. The DNA of the CDR3 is TGCAGTGCTAGAGATCTGGGGTCCCAAGAGACCCAGTACTTC.